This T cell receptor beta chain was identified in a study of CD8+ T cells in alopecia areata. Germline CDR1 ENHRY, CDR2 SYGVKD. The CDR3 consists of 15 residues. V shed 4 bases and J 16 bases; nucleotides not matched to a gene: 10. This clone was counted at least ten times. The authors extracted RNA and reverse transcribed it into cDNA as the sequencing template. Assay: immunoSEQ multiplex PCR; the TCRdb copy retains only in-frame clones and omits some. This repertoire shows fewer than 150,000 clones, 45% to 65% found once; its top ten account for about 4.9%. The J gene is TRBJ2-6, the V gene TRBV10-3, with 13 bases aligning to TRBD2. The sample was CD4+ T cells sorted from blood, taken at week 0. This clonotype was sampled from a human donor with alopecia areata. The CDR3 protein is CAISAPTSGGANLTF. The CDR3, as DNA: TGTGCCATCAGTGCCCCTACTAGCGGGGGGGCCAATCTGACTTTC.